These T cell receptor beta chains were read from a single sample in a study of blood T cell repertoires in COVID-19. Using immunoSEQ multiplex PCR, the repertoire was profiled, and TCRdb retains in-frame clones only, with some absent. The table has tens of thousands of clones, over 80% seen once. Sequenced material: peripheral blood. These TCRs come from a man in his forties or fifties with acute or convalescent COVID-19. The CDR3 runs from the conserved cysteine through the conserved F or W.

j_gene	v_gene	CDR3aa
TRBJ1-4	TRBV29-1	CSVEGGQDSTNEKLFF
TRBJ2-2	TRBV7-9	CASSPPGGNTGELFF
TRBJ2-3	TRBV5-1	CASSTGQGEADTQYF
TRBJ2-1	TRBV18	CASSAASGGDEQFF
TRBJ1-2	TRBV12-3/TRBV12-4	CASGGFSNYGYTF
TRBJ1-1	TRBV10-3	CAISESRGNTEAFF
TRBJ2-7	TRBV10-3	CATEAAGVSYEQYF
TRBJ1-2	TRBV16	CASSQSMGGSGYTF
TRBJ2-1	TRBV7-3	CASSLSLDNEQFF
TRBJ2-2	TRBV21-1	CASTPDPRAGELFF
TRBJ2-1	TRBV7-2	CASSSGTPYNEQFF
TRBJ2-1	TRBV19	CASSLIAGDSYNEQFF
TRBJ2-7	TRBV19	CASSTTDRRGEQYF
TRBJ2-3	TRBV11-3	CASSRLGSSDTQYF
TRBJ2-7	TRBV7-9	CASSLGATEQYF
TRBJ2-1	TRBV6-5	CASSWGLAGIDEQFF
TRBJ1-1	TRBV10-2	CASSEPKRNTEAFF
TRBJ2-5	TRBV27	CASSLSVGGETQYF
TRBJ1-6	TRBV6-6	CASTGREGSPLHF
TRBJ2-5	TRBV7-8	CASSDRVSETQYF
TRBJ2-3	TRBV12-3/TRBV12-4	CASTGETDTQYF
TRBJ2-1	TRBV5-1	CASSLGGNGPYNEQFF
TRBJ1-6	TRBV6-1	CASSEGGGNNSPLHF
TRBJ2-7	TRBV6-2/TRBV6-3	CASSYSQTRDEQYF
TRBJ2-5	TRBV19	CASSPQRGYSETQYF
TRBJ1-1	TRBV4-2	CASSQTGGAPNTEAFF
TRBJ2-5	TRBV7-3	CASSSQGPETQYF
TRBJ1-6	TRBV5-4	CASSRDRANSPLHF
TRBJ1-5	TRBV29-1	CSVGPGGNQPQHF
TRBJ1-4	TRBV4-1	CASSRGEKLFF
TRBJ1-4	TRBV14	CASSQERQINEKLFF
TRBJ2-5	TRBV24-1	CATSGGTGVETQYF
TRBJ2-2	TRBV5-4	CASSSRDINTGELFF
TRBJ1-5	TRBV6-2/TRBV6-3	CASSYPGQGAYSNQPQHF
TRBJ2-7	TRBV24-1	CATSDLAGDYEQYF
TRBJ2-7	TRBV27	CASSRTDYEQYF
TRBJ2-1	TRBV7-9	CASSPGLAGLDEQFF
TRBJ2-7	TRBV3-1/TRBV3-2	CASSQASRYEQYF
TRBJ1-5	TRBV5-1	CASSFEGDQPQHF
TRBJ1-1	TRBV7-9	CASSLRTGKDTEAFF
TRBJ1-2	TRBV9	CASSPPGAANYGYTF
TRBJ2-3	TRBV2	CASSLALTDTQYF
TRBJ1-1	TRBV25-1	CASSPYSPGKAFF
TRBJ2-1	TRBV10-3	CAISASGGAGSYNEQFF
TRBJ1-1	TRBV9	CASSVKGAGTEAFF
TRBJ2-1	TRBV18	CASSPTARTGGFNEQFF
TRBJ2-1	TRBV6-1	CASSEVRTGFLEQFF
TRBJ1-1	TRBV5-1	CASRRQGDTEAFF
TRBJ1-2	TRBV3-1/TRBV3-2	CASSQVGAGFGGYTF
TRBJ2-2	TRBV7-6	CASSTGTGGLINTGELFF
TRBJ1-2	TRBV7-2	CASSPHLDRGRSYTF
TRBJ2-1	TRBV9	CASAWAGTAYNEQFF
TRBJ1-1	TRBV11-2	CASSLARQGSSFF
TRBJ1-2	TRBV7-8	CASSPPGHYNYGYTF